This entry features one T cell receptor beta chain sequence. Its antigen is currently unknown. CD8 cells regarded as naive lacked CD45RO, were positively chosen for CCR7, and omitted terminally differentiated effector memory CD45RA+ cells. Only in-frame clones appear in the TCRdb table, and some are missing; sequencing was by immunoSEQ multiplex PCR. The top ten hold under 2% of the sample, which has about 2,200,000 clones, under 95% seen once. These data belong to a study of shared clonotypes between healthy human individuals. Overall study findings and caveats: Between four donors, naive CD4 clonotypes were shared at a level of around 5.2%. The study generally estimated greater richness for naive than memory subsets.

Germline CDR1 MNHEY, CDR2 SMNVEV (reference sequence). The length of the CDR3 is 14 residues. Trimming cost V 2 bases and J 14 bases; bases outside gene matches: 12. The rearrangement links TRBV27 to TRBJ2-1, with 7 bases matching TRBD2. Sequenced: naive CD8+ T cells from PBMCs. The receptor was derived from a young man in good health. Some clones in this sample may be carry-over from other donors' samples. The CDR3 is CASSLGGRGGWEFF. The CDR3 DNA follows: TGTGCCAGCAGTTTAGGCGGGAGAGGAGGATGGGAGTTCTTC.